The 21 T cell receptor beta chains below come from one sample, sequenced in a study of radiotherapy plus CTLA-4 blockade in lung cancer. The data were produced by immunoSEQ multiplex PCR, yet TCRdb's version contains in-frame clones alone and is incomplete. This table has about 55,000 clones, 70% to 85% appearing once. Sequences were derived from peripheral blood, sampled from a patient treated with radiotherapy plus ipilimumab. The receptors originated from a human donor with non-small cell lung cancer whose response to radiotherapy plus ipilimumab could not be evaluated.

This clone has a handful of counts. This chain uses TRBV6-5 with TRBJ2-1; 12 bases are a match to TRBD2. CDR3 size: 15 residues. J was trimmed by 6 bases and V by 6 bases; bases with no gene match: 6. Germline V gene sequence: CDR1 MNHEY, CDR2 SVGAGI. DNA of the CDR3: TGTGCCAGCAGGATAGGGACTAGCGGGCCCAATGAGCAGTTCTTC. Its translation is CASRIGTSGPNEQFF.

V gene TRBV5-1 combines with J gene TRBJ2-7, with 12 nucleotides matching TRBD1. CDR1 is SGHRS and CDR2 is YFSETQ in the germline V gene. The J segment lost 5 bases and the V segment lost 2 bases, leaving 11 bases of the junction unmatched. This CDR3 comprises 17 residues. The CDR3 DNA follows: TGCGCCAGCAGCTTCTTTGTGACCGGGACAGGGGGCAACGAGCAGTACTTC. Its protein product is CASSFFVTGTGGNEQYF.

The chain joins TRBV5-4 to TRBJ2-5; 9 bases match TRBD2. Germline V gene data show CDR1 as SGHNT and CDR2 as YYREEE (reference sequence). Losses at the gene ends were 4 bases for V and 10 bases for J; bases not matched to a gene: 20. This CDR3 contains 17 residues. CDR3 amino acids: CASSPQGGRVPGGGQYF. The CDR3, as DNA: TGTGCCAGCAGCCCCCAGGGCGGGAGGGTCCCAGGGGGGGGCCAGTACTTC.

In regard to this clone: It is unclear where the CDR3 begins or ends on the DNA, so no DNA is shown, and the CDR3 is as TCRdb lists it. The chain couples TRBV19 to TRBJ1-6; the tabulated D call, TRBD1, remains unverified against the DNA. 15 amino acids form the CDR3, both terminal residues included. Germline V gene lookup returns CDR1 LNHDA and CDR2 SQIVND (reference sequence). This chain's CDR3 is CASTSDRGGNSPLHF.

The CDR3 DNA follows: TGTGCCATCAGTGAGAGAGACAGGCCACACGCGAACACCGGGGAGCTGTTTTTT. It is translated as CAISERDRPHANTGELFF. The chain links TRBV10-3 to TRBJ2-2; D is possibly TRBD1 (6 bases). CDR1 is ENHRY and CDR2 is SYGVKD in the germline V gene. The length of the CDR3 is 18 residues. Trimming shortened V by 2 bases and J by 0 bases, and 16 bases separated the two germline ends.

The CDR3: CASSQDRASGEGNPETQYF. The CDR3 coding sequence is TGCGCCAGCAGCCAAGATCGGGCTAGCGGGGAGGGGAACCCAGAGACCCAGTACTTC. J is TRBJ2-5 and V is TRBV4-3; 9 bases fit TRBD2. Germline V CDR1 and CDR2: LGHNA, YSLEER. J gave up 4 bases and V 0 bases, and 15 bases lay outside the gene matches. The CDR3 extends over 19 amino acids.

DNA of the CDR3: TGTGCCAGCAGCCTGGGACGGGGAAACACTGAAGCTTTCTTT. Translating it yields CASSLGRGNTEAFF. This chain connects TRBV5-6 to TRBJ1-1; tentative D call: TRBD1 (5 bases). This CDR3 is 14 amino acids long. V lost 4 bases to trimming and J lost 2 bases, with 12 bases between them. Germline V lookup: CDR1 SGHDT, CDR2 YYEEEE.

This chain joins TRBV20-1 and TRBJ1-1, with D perhaps matching TRBD1 (5 bases). CDR3 length: 11 residues. Looked up from germline, CDR1 is DFQATT and CDR2 is SNEGSKA (reference sequence). The CDR3: CRAGEWTEAFF. The CDR3 nucleotides are TGCAGGGCGGGGGAGTGGACTGAAGCTTTCTTT.

The rearrangement joins TRBV6-1 to TRBJ2-6, with D unclear. V was cut by 0 bases and J by 0 bases, with 6 bases left in between. The germline V gene has CDR1 MNHNS and CDR2 SASEGT. The CDR3 consists of 16 residues. CDR3 nucleotide sequence: TGTGCCAGCAGTGAAGCCCTTAACTCTGGGGCCAACGTCCTGACTTTC. Translating it yields CASSEALNSGANVLTF.

This chain links TRBV7-8 with TRBJ2-1, with TRBD1 as a possible D gene (5 bases). Germline V CDR1 and CDR2: SGHVS, FQNEAQ. With 3 bases removed from V and 3 bases from J, the gap between germline ends came to 12 bases. The CDR3 has 15 amino acids. The CDR3 loop is CASSLYVTGYNEQFF. As DNA, the CDR3 is TGTGCCAGCAGCTTGTACGTAACAGGCTACAATGAGCAGTTCTTC.

As for this clone: Additional DNA sequences in this sample encode the identical CDR3. V is TRBV4-1 and J is TRBJ2-5, with 12 bases aligning to TRBD2. In germline, CDR1 is MGHRA, CDR2 YSYEKL. V shed 1 base, J shed 5 bases, and the junction held 5 bases outside the gene matches. The CDR3 has 16 residues. The CDR3 is CASSQASGRAVETQYF. As DNA, the CDR3 is TGCGCCAGCAGCCAAGCTAGCGGGAGGGCCGTTGAGACCCAGTACTTC.

This clone was detected only a few times. The V call is TRBV4-1, the J call TRBJ1-4, with 8 bases that match TRBD1. The germline V gene encodes CDR1 MGHRA and CDR2 YSYEKL. The CDR3 runs to 18 residues. V was pared by 1 base and J by 8 bases, with 15 bases of the junction left unmatched. CDR3 DNA: TGCGCCAGCAGCCAAGGGGGGGGCCTTCCTCGGACAGGGGAAAAACTGTTTTTT. It specifies CASSQGGGLPRTGEKLFF.

The CDR3 DNA reads as TGCGCCAGCAGATCCGATAGGACATCATATACGCAGTATTTT. Protein sequence: CASRSDRTSYTQYF. The chain has TRBV5-1 and TRBJ2-3; D is perhaps TRBD1 (5 bases). CDR1 and CDR2 from the germline V gene are SGHRS and YFSETQ. The CDR3 loop spans 14 amino acids. V was trimmed by 5 bases and J by 7 bases, leaving 17 bases between them.

The J gene is TRBJ2-7, the V gene TRBV10-2; weak D call: TRBD2 (5 bases). V lost 3 bases and J lost 5, with 14 bases in between. Germline V gene sequence: CDR1 WSHSY, CDR2 SAAADI. CDR3 length equals 14 residues. The CDR3 DNA sequence: TGCGCCAGCAGTGACGCCCGGAGGACCGACGAGCAGTACTTC. This translates into CASSDARRTDEQYF.

The V and J genes are TRBV6-1 and TRBJ2-6; no reliable D call. The V gene's germline CDR1 is MNHNS and CDR2 SASEGT. V dropped 6 bases and J dropped 4 bases, with 13 bases sitting between them. This CDR3 comprises 15 residues. The CDR3 reads CASSRNTLGANVLTF. Written as DNA, the CDR3 is TGTGCCAGCAGCCGCAACACCCTCGGGGCCAACGTCCTGACTTTC.

This clone has a single count. The genes are TRBV5-1 and TRBJ2-3; TRBD2 matches 13 bases. Germline CDR1 SGHRS, CDR2 YFSETQ. The CDR3 covers 16 residues. Trimming at V came to 4 bases and at J to 3 bases, leaving 5 bases not matched to a gene. The CDR3 loop reads CASSPRTSGGTDTQYF. CDR3 nucleotide sequence: TGCGCCAGCAGCCCCCGGACTAGCGGGGGAACAGATACGCAGTATTTT. The full variable domain, its missing parts supplied by reference TRBV5-1 and TRBJ2-3, is KAGVTQTPRYLIKTRGQQVTLSCSPISGHRSVSWYQQTPGQGLQFLFEYFSETQRNKGNFPGRFSGRQFSNSRSEMNVSTLELGDSALYLCASSPRTSGGTDTQYFGPGTRLTVL.

This rearrangement joins TRBV27 to TRBJ2-1, with TRBD1 identical over 7 bases. Germline CDR1 is MNHEY and CDR2 is SMNVEV (reference sequence). With 1 base clipped from V and 0 bases from J, the junction kept 6 bases outside the gene matches. This CDR3 region has 17 residues. The CDR3 nucleotides read TGTGCCAGCAGTTTATGGGCGACAGGGAGCTCCTACAATGAGCAGTTCTTC. It yields the protein CASSLWATGSSYNEQFF.

There are a few counts of this clone. V and J are TRBV5-6 and TRBJ2-7; no clear D. V lost 3 bases to trimming and J lost 5 bases, with 6 bases between them. This CDR3 region has 11 residues. Germline values: CDR1 SGHDT, CDR2 YYEEEE. CDR3 nucleotide sequence: TGTGCCAGCAGCTCCTACCACGAGCAGTACTTC. It encodes CASSSYHEQYF.

The gene calls are TRBV6-5 and TRBJ2-7; TRBD2 might be the D (7 bases). V lost 6 bases to trimming and J lost 3 bases, with 12 bases between them. There are 13 residues in the CDR3. Germline V lookup: CDR1 MNHEY, CDR2 SVGAGI. The CDR3 region has the DNA TGTGCCAGCAGAGGGGGGGCGAACTACGAGCAGTACTTC. Protein: CASRGGANYEQYF.

The J gene is TRBJ1-1, the V gene TRBV11-2, with TRBD1 matching over 7 bases. CDR1 and CDR2 from the germline V gene are SGHAT and FQNNGV. The CDR3 is 15 amino acids. V lost 0 bases to trimming and J lost 0 bases; unmatched junction nucleotides: 1. The CDR3: CASSLEQGMNTEAFF. The CDR3 DNA is TGTGCCAGCAGCTTAGAACAGGGGATGAACACTGAAGCTTTCTTT.

This chain joins TRBV6-5 and TRBJ1-6, with unresolved D. V gave up 2 bases and J gave up 8 bases, with 10 bases separating them. The CDR3 consists of 14 residues. Germline assignment: CDR1 MNHEY and CDR2 SVGAGI. The CDR3 nucleotides read TGTGCCAGCAGTTACCGGGTTAACGATTCACCCCTCCACTTT. This sequence encodes CASSYRVNDSPLHF.